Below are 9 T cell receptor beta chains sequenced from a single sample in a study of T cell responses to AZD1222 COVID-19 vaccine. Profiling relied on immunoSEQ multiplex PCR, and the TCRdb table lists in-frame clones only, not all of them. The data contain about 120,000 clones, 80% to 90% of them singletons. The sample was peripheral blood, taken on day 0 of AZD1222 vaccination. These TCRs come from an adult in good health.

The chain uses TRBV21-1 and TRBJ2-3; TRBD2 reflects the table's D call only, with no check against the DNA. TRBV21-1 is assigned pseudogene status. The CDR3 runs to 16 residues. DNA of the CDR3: TGTGCCAGCAGCAAAGCGGTTGCGCCAAGCACAGATACGCAGTATTTT. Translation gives CASSKAVAPSTDTQYF.

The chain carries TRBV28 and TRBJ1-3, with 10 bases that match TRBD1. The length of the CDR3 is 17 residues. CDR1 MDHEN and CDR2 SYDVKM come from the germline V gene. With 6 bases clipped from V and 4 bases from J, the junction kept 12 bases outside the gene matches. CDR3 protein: CASSRQHGTGVGNTIYF. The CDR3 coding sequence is TGTGCCAGCAGCCGACAGCATGGGACAGGGGTCGGAAACACCATATATTTT. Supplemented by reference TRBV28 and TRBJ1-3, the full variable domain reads DVKVTQSSRYLVKRTGEKVFLECVQDMDHENMFWYRQDPGLGLRLIYFSYDVKMKEKGDIPEGYSVSREKKERFSLILESASTNQTSMYLCASSRQHGTGVGNTIYFGEGSWLTVV.

The CDR3, as DNA: TGTGCCAGCAGGGTAGACAAGGATCACCAGCAGTACTTC. As protein: CASRVDKDHQQYF. The chain carries TRBV7-2 and TRBJ2-7; no firm D call. V lost 6 bases and J lost 8, with 17 bases in between. Germline V gives CDR1 SGHTA, CDR2 FQGNSA. The CDR3 is 13 amino acids.

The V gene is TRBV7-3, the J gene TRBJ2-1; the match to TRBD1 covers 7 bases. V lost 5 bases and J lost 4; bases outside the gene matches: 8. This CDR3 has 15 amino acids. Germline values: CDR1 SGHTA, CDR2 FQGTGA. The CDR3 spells CASSVTPGQYNEQFF. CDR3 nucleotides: TGTGCCAGCAGCGTCACCCCGGGACAGTACAATGAGCAGTTCTTC.

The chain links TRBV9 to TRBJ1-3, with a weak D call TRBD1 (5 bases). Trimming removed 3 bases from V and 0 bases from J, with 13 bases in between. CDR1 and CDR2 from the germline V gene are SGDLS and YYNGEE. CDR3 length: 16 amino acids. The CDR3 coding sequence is TGTGCCAGCAGCGCTCAGGGTAGATTCTCTGGAAACACCATATATTTT. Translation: CASSAQGRFSGNTIYF. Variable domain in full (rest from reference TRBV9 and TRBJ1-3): DSGVTQTPKHLITATGQRVTLRCSPRSGDLSVYWYQQSLDQGLQFLIQYYNGEERAKGNILERFSAQQFPDLHSELNLSSLELGDSALYFCASSAQGRFSGNTIYFGEGSWLTVV.

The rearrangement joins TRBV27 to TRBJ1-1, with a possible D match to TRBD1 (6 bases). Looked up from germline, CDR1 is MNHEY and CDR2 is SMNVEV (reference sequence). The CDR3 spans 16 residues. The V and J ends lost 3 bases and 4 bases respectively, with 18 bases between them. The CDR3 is CASSFARGMVRTEAFF. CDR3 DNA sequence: TGTGCCAGCAGTTTTGCAAGGGGGATGGTTCGCACTGAAGCTTTCTTT.

CDR3 DNA sequence: TGCGCCAGCAGCTACCTGGGACAGGGGGCGCCCCCGAACACTGAAGCTTTCTTT. It is translated as CASSYLGQGAPPNTEAFF. The chain is built from TRBV5-1 and TRBJ1-1, with TRBD1 matching 12 bases. Germline CDR1 SGHRS, CDR2 YFSETQ. The CDR3 sequence is 18 residues long. V was clipped by 3 bases and J by 1 base; unmatched bases: 10.

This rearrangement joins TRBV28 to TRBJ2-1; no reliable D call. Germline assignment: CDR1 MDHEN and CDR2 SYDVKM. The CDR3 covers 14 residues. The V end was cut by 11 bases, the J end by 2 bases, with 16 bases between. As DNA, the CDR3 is TGTGCCCACCACCGACCCGGGCCCTACAATGAGCAGTTCTTC. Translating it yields CAHHRPGPYNEQFF.

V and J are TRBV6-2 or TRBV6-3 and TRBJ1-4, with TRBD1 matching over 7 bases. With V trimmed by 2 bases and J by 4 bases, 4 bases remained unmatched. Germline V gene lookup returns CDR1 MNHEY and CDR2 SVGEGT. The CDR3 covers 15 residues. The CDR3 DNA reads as TGTGCCAGCAGTTACCGGGGACAGTTTAATGAAAAACTGTTTTTT. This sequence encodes CASSYRGQFNEKLFF.